This T cell receptor beta chain was found in a study of OX40 agonist ivuxolimab in advanced cancers. Germline CDR1 reads LNHDA; CDR2 reads SQIVND (reference sequence). The CDR3 length is 14 residues. The V and J ends lost 6 bases and 3 bases, in that order; junction bases with no gene match: 5. TCRdb's table, derived via immunoSEQ multiplex PCR, lists solely in-frame clones and lacks some. This sample carries 40,000 to 60,000 clones, roughly 90% of them seen once, and the ten largest clones take 3.6%. This TCR came from an adult with an advanced solid tumor such as melanoma, head and neck, liver or kidney cancer. The V call is TRBV19, the J call TRBJ2-7; 10 positions agree with TRBD1. Sequences were derived from CD4+ or CD8+ T cells sorted from blood, sampled in a trial of the OX40 agonist ivuxolimab. The DNA for the CDR3 is TGTGCCAGTAGCAGGACAGGGGGTGACTACGAGCAGTACTTC. Residues: CASSRTGGDYEQYF.